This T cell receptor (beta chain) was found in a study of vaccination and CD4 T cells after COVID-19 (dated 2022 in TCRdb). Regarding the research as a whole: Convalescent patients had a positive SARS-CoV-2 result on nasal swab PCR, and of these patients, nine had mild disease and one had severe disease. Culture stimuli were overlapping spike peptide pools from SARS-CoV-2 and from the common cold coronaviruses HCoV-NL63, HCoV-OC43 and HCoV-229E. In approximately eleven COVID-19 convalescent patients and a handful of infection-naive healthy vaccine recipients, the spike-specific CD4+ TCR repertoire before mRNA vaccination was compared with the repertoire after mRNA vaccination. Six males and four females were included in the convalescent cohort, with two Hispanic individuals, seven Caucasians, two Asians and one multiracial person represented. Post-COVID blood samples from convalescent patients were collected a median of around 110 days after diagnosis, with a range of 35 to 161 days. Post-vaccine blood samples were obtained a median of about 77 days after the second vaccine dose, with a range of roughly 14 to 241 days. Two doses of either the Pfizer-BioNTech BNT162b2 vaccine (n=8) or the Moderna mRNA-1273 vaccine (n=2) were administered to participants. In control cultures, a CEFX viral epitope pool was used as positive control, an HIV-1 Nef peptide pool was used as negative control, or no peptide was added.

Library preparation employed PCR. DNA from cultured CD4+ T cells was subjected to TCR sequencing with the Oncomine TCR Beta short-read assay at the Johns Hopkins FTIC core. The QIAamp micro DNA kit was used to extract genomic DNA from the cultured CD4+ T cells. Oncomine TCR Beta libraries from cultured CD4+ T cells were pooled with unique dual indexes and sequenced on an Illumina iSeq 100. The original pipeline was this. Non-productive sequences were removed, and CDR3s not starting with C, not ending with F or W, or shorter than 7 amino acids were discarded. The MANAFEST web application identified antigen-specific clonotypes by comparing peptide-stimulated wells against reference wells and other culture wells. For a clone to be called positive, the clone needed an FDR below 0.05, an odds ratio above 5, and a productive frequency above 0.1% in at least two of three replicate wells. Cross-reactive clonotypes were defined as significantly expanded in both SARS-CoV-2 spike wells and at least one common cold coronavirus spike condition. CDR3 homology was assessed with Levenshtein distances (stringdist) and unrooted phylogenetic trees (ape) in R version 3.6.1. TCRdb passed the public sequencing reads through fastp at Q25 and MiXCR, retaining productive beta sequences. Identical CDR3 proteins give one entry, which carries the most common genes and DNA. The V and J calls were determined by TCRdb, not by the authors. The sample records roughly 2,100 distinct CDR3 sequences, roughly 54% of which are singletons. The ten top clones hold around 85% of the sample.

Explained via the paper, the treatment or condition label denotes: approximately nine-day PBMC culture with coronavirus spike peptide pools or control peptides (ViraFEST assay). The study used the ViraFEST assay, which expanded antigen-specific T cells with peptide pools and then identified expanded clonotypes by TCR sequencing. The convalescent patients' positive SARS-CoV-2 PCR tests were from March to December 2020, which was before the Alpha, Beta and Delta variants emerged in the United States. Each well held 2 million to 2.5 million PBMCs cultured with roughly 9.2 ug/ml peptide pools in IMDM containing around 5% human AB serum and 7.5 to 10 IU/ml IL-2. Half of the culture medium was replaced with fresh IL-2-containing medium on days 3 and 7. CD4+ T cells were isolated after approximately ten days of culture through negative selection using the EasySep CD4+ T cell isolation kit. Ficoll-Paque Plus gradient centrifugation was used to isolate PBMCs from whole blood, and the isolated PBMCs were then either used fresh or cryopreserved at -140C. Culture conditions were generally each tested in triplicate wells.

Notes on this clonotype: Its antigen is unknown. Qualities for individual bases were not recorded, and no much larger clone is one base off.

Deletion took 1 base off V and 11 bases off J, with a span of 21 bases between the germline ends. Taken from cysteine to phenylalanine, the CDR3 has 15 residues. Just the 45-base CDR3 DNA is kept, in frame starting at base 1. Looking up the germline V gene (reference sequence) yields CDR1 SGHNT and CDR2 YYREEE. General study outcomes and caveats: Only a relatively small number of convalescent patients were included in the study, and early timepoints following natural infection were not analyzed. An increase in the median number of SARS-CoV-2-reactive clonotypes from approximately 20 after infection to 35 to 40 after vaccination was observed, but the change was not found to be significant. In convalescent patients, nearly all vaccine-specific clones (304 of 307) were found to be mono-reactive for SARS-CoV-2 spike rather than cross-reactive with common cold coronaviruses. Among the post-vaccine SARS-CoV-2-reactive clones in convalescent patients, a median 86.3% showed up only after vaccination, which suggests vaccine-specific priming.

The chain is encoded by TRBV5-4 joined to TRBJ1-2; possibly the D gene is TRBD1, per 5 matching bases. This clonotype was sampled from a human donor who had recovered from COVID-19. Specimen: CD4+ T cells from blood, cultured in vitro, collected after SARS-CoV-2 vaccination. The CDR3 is CASSLWDVGPSIYTF. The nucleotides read TGTGCCAGCAGCTTGTGGGATGTGGGGCCGAGTATTTACACCTTC.